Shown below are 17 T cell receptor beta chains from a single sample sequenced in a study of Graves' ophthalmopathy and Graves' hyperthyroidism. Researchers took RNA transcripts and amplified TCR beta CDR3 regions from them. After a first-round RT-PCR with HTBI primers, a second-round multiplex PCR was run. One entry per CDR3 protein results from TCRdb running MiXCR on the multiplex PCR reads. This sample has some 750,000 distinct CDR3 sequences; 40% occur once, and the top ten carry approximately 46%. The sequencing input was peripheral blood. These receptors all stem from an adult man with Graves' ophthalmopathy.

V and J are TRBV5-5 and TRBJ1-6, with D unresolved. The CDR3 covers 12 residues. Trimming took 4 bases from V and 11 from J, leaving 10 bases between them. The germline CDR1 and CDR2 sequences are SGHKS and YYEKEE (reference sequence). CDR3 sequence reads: CASSPPRTPLHF. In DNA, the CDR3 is TGTGCCAGCAGCCCACCCCGGACACCCCTCCACTTT.

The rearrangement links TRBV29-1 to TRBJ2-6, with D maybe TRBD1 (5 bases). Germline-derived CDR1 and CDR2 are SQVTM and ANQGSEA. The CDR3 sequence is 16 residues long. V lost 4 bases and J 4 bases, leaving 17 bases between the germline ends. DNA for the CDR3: TGCAGCGTTGTGGGTCAGGGCTCCTACGGGGCCAACGTCCTGACTTTC. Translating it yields CSVVGQGSYGANVLTF.

This CDR3 reads CASSNPDYGYTF. The DNA of the CDR3 is TGTGCCAGCAGCAATCCAGACTATGGCTACACCTTC. The gene calls are TRBV2 and TRBJ1-2; D unresolved. This CDR3 is 12 amino acids long. Deletions cut 6 bases from V and 3 bases from J, with 8 bases between. Germline V gene data show CDR1 as SNHLY and CDR2 as FYNNEI.

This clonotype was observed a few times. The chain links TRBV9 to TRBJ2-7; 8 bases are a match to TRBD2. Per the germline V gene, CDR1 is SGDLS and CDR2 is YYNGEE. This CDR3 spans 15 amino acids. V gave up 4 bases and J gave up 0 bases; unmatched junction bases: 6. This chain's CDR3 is CASSRGGLDSYEQYF. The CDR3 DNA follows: TGTGCCAGCAGCCGGGGGGGCCTTGACTCCTACGAGCAGTACTTC.

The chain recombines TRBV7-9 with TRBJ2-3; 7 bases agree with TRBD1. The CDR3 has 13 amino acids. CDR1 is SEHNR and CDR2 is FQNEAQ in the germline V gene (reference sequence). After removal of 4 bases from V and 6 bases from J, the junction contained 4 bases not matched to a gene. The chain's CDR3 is CASSYGTADTQYF. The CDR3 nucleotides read TGTGCCAGCAGCTATGGGACAGCGGATACGCAGTATTTT.

Written as DNA, the CDR3 is TGTGCCACCAGCAGAGGGACAGCCATGGGTGGCTACACCTTC. Its translation is CATSRGTAMGGYTF. V is TRBV15 and J is TRBJ1-2; a weak D match, TRBD1 (6 bases). Germline CDR1 is LNHNV and CDR2 is YYDKDF (reference sequence). The CDR3 contains 14 residues. V was cut by 1 base and J by 7 bases, with 13 bases left in between.

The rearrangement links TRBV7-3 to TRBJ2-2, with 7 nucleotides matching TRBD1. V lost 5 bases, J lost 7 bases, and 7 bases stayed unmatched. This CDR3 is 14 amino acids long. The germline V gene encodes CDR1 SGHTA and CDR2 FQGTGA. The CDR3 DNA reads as TGTGCCAGCAGCCAGACAGGGAGTGGCGGGGAGCTGTTTTTT. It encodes CASSQTGSGGELFF.

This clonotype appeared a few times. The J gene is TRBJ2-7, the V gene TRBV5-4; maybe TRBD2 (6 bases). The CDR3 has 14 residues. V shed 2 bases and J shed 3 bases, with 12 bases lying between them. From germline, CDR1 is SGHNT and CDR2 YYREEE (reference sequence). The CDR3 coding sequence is TGTGCCAGCAGCTTCGGAGGGATTCGCTACGAGCAGTACTTC. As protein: CASSFGGIRYEQYF. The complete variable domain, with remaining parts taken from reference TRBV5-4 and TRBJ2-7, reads ETGVTQSPTHLIKTRGQQVTLRCSSQSGHNTVSWYQQALGQGPQFIFQYYREEENGRGNFPPRFSGLQFPNYSSELNVNALELDDSALYLCASSFGGIRYEQYFGPGTRLTVT.

The CDR3 loop reads CSASGGTKQSPKEQYF. CDR3 DNA: TGCAGTGCGAGTGGGGGTACAAAACAGAGTCCCAAGGAGCAGTACTTC. This chain joins TRBV20-1 and TRBJ2-5; D may correspond to TRBD1 or TRBD2 (5 bases each). The CDR3 totals 16 residues. The V and J ends lost 6 bases and 11 bases respectively, with 31 bases between them. From germline, CDR1 is DFQATT and CDR2 SNEGSKA (reference sequence).

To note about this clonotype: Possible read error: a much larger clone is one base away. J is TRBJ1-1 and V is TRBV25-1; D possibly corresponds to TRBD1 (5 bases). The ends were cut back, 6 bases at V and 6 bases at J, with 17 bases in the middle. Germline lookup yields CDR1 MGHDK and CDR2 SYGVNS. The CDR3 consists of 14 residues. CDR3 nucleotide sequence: TGTGCCAGCAGGCAGGGTGCGGTGGACGCTGAAGCTTTCTTT. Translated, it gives CASRQGAVDAEAFF. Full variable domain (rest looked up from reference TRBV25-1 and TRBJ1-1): EADIYQTPRYLVIGTGKKITLECSQTMGHDKMYWYQQDPGMELHLIHYSYGVNSTEKGDLSSESTVSRIRTEHFPLTLESARPSHTSQYLCASRQGAVDAEAFFGQGTRLTVV.

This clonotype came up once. The DNA of the CDR3 is TGTGCCAGCACCTTACATGTCCCGGGAGGGAATCAGCCCCAGCATTTT. It is translated as CASTLHVPGGNQPQHF. V gene TRBV2 combines with J gene TRBJ1-5; D not certain. This CDR3 comprises 16 residues. Trimming stripped 7 bases from V and 4 bases from J, with 20 bases between. Germline CDR1 SNHLY, CDR2 FYNNEI.

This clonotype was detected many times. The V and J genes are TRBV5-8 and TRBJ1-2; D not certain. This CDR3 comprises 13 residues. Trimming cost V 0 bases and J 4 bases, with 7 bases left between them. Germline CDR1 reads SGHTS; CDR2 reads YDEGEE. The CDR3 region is CASSLVVAYGYTF. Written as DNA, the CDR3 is TGTGCCAGCAGCTTGGTGGTGGCCTATGGCTACACCTTC.

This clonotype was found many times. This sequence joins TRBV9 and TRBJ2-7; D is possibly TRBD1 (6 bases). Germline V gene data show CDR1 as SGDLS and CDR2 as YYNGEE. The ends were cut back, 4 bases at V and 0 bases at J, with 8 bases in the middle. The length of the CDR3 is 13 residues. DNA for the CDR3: TGTGCCAGCAGCATGGACAGCTCCTACGAGCAGTACTTC. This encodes CASSMDSSYEQYF.

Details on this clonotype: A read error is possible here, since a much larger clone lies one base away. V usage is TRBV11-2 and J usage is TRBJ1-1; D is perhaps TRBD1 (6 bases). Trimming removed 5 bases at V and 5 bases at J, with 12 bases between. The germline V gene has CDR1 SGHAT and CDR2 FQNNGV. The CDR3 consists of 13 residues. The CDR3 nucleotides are TGTGCCAGCAGCACTTTCAGGGGTACTGAAGCTTTCTTT. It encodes CASSTFRGTEAFF.

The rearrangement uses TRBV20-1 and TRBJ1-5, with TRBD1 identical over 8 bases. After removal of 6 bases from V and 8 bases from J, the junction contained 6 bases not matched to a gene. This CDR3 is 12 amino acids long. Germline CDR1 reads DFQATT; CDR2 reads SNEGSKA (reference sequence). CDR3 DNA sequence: TGCAGTGCGGGGGGACAGGAGGAGCCCCAGCATTTT. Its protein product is CSAGGQEEPQHF.

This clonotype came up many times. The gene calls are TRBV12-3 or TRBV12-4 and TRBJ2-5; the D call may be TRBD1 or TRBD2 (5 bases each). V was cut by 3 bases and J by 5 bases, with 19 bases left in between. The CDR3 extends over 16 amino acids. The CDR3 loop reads CASSLGRGLGAETQYF. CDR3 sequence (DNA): TGTGCCAGCAGTTTGGGAAGAGGGCTAGGGGCTGAGACCCAGTACTTC.

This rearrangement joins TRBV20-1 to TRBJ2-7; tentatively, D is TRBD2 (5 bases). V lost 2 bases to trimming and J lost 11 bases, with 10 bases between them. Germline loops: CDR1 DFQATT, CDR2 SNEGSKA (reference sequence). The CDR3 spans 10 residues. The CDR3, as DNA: TGCAGTGCTAGACCCTCGCGGGAGTACTTC. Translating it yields CSARPSREYF.